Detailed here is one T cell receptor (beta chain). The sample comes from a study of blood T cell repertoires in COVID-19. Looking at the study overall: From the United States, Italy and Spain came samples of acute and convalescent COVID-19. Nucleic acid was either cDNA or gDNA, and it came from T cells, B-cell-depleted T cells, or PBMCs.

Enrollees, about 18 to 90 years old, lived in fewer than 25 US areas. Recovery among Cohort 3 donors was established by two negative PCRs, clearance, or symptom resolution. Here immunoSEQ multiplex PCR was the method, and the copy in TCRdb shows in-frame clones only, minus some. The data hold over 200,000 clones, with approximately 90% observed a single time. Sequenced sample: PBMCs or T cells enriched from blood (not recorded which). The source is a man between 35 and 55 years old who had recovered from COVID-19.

The CDR3 sequence is CASSPGTDSYEQYF. CDR3 bases: TGTGCCAGCAGCCCCGGGACAGATTCCTACGAGCAGTACTTC. V and J are TRBV27 and TRBJ2-7; 7 bases align to TRBD1. Germline assignment: CDR1 MNHEY and CDR2 SMNVEV (reference sequence). The trim removed 6 bases at V and 1 base at J, leaving 6 bases unmatched. The CDR3 consists of 14 residues.